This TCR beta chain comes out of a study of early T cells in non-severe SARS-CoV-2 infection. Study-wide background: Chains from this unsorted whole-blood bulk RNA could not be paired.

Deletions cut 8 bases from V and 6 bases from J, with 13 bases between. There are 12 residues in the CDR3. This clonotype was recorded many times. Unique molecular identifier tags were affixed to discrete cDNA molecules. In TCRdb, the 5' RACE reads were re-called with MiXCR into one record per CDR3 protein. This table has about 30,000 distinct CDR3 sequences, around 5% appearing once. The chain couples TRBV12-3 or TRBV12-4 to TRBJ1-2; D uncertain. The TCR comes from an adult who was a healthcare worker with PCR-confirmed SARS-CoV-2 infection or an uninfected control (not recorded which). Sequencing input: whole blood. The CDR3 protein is CASDGTEDGYTF. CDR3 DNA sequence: TGTGCCAGCGATGGAACGGAGGATGGCTACACCTTC.